This passage covers 27 T cell receptor beta chains from one sample sequenced in a study of shared clonotypes between healthy human individuals. Generated by immunoSEQ multiplex PCR, the TCRdb table keeps only in-frame clones and is missing some. The sample gives about 2.3 million clones, 85% to 95% of which show up once; roughly 0.34% is in the top ten. Source material: naive CD4+ T cells from PBMCs. The subset here: CD45RA+ positively selected. These receptor sequences come from a man aged 18 to 30 in good health. Some clones in this sample may be carry-over from other donors' samples.

This clone is a singleton in its sample. The chain links TRBV7-6 to TRBJ2-1, with D perhaps being TRBD1 or TRBD2 (6 bases each). CDR1 SGHVS and CDR2 FNYEAQ come from the germline V gene. This CDR3 comprises 13 residues. V lost 2 bases, J lost 15 bases, and 17 bases lay in between. The CDR3 here is CASSLLKGGRAFF. CDR3 sequence (DNA): TGTGCCAGCAGCTTATTGAAGGGGGGCAGGGCGTTCTTC.

V and J are TRBV2 and TRBJ1-5, with TRBD1 as a possible D gene (6 bases). Trimming removed 5 bases from V and 3 bases from J, with 14 bases in between. From germline, CDR1 is SNHLY and CDR2 FYNNEI. This CDR3 spans 15 amino acids. The CDR3 nucleotides read TGTGCCAGCAGTACTTTTACAGGGAACAATCAGCCCCAGCATTTT. This codes for CASSTFTGNNQPQHF.

The chain joins TRBV5-1 to TRBJ2-1; D ambiguous. CDR3 length: 14 amino acids. Germline V gives CDR1 SGHRS, CDR2 YFSETQ. V was shortened by 5 bases and J by 5 bases, with 14 bases between the two germline ends. The DNA for the CDR3 is TGCGCCAGCAGTTCGATGGGGTTCCACAATGAGCAGTTCTTC. This encodes CASSSMGFHNEQFF. Looking up the rest from reference TRBV5-1 and TRBJ2-1 gives the full variable domain: KAGVTQTPRYLIKTRGQQVTLSCSPISGHRSVSWYQQTPGQGLQFLFEYFSETQRNKGNFPGRFSGRQFSNSRSEMNVSTLELGDSALYLCASSSMGFHNEQFFGPGTRLTVL.

The J gene is TRBJ2-7, the V gene TRBV2, with TRBD2 identical over 11 bases. Germline lookup yields CDR1 SNHLY and CDR2 FYNNEI. Trimming cost V 1 base and J 0 bases; bases outside gene matches: 8. This CDR3 region has 18 residues. In nucleotides, the CDR3 is TGTGCCAGCAGTGAAGAACTAGCGGGAGTCGCTTCCTCCTACGAGCAGTACTTC. It codes for CASSEELAGVASSYEQYF.

The J gene is TRBJ2-7, the V gene TRBV30; the match to TRBD1 covers 10 bases. Germline V gives CDR1 GTSNPN, CDR2 SVGIG (reference sequence). The CDR3 extends over 19 amino acids. V gave up 3 bases and J gave up 3 bases; unmatched junction bases: 20. The CDR3 nucleotides read TGTGCCTGGAGGGACCGGGACAGGGGTTTTGTTTTTATCGGCTACGAGCAGTACTTC. Amino acids: CAWRDRDRGFVFIGYEQYF.

The CDR3 protein is CAWSVRTASRGNTEAFF. In DNA, the CDR3 is TGTGCCTGGAGTGTCAGGACAGCGAGCCGGGGAAACACTGAAGCTTTCTTT. This chain uses TRBV30 with TRBJ1-1; D might be TRBD1 (6 bases). V was shortened by 0 bases and J by 2 bases, with 19 bases between the two germline ends. This CDR3 comprises 17 residues. CDR1 and CDR2 (germline): GTSNPN, SVGIG (reference sequence).

V gene TRBV6-1 combines with J gene TRBJ1-2, with 9 bases matching TRBD1. The germline gives CDR1 MNHNS, CDR2 SASEGT. Trimming at V came to 4 bases and at J to 10 bases, leaving 7 bases not matched to a gene. The CDR3 spans 13 residues. DNA for the CDR3: TGTGCCAGCAGTGGCCCGGACAGGGGAGCCTACACCTTC. The encoded protein is CASSGPDRGAYTF.

This clone was detected once. This rearrangement joins TRBV5-4 to TRBJ2-7; perhaps TRBD2 as D (5 bases). The germline V and J ends were trimmed by 3 bases and 0 bases, with 7 bases remaining between them. Germline V CDR1 and CDR2: SGHNT, YYREEE (reference sequence). The CDR3 covers 13 residues. CDR3 nucleotides: TGTGCCAGCAGCTCGGGATACTCCTACGAGCAGTACTTC. This translates into CASSSGYSYEQYF. The whole variable domain, filled in from reference TRBV5-4 and TRBJ2-7, reads ETGVTQSPTHLIKTRGQQVTLRCSSQSGHNTVSWYQQALGQGPQFIFQYYREEENGRGNFPPRFSGLQFPNYSSELNVNALELDDSALYLCASSSGYSYEQYFGPGTRLTVT.

This chain joins TRBV29-1 and TRBJ2-2; unclear D gene. Trimming left V 5 bases short and J 1 base short, with 11 bases between. Germline CDR1 and CDR2: SQVTM and ANQGSEA. This CDR3 contains 14 residues. The CDR3 DNA reads TGCAGCGTTCATAACCAGCGGAACACCGGGGAGCTGTTTTTT. Translating gives CSVHNQRNTGELFF.

V and J are TRBV6-6 and TRBJ2-7; TRBD1 might be the D (6 bases). V lost 7 bases to trimming and J lost 3 bases, with 19 bases between them. This CDR3 has 15 amino acids. The V gene's germline CDR1 is MNHNY and CDR2 SVGAGI (reference sequence). CDR3 loop: CASKPPRGHYYEQYF. The CDR3 bases are TGTGCCAGCAAACCCCCAAGGGGACACTACTACGAGCAGTACTTC.

Comments on this clone: The identical CDR3 is also encoded by other nucleotide sequences in the sample. The chain links TRBV6-6 to TRBJ2-1; D remains unclear. Between the trimmed V and J ends, which lost 0 bases and 9 bases, there was a span of 6 bases. Germline V gene sequence: CDR1 MNHNY, CDR2 SVGAGI (reference sequence). The CDR3 consists of 12 residues. The CDR3 region is CASSYSTGEQFF. CDR3 DNA: TGTGCCAGCAGTTACTCGACGGGTGAGCAGTTCTTC.

The chain couples TRBV6-5 to TRBJ1-1, with no clear D. CDR3 length: 13 residues. CDR1 MNHEY and CDR2 SVGAGI come from the germline V gene. V shed 8 bases and J shed 5 bases, with 15 bases lying between them. CDR3 bases: TGTGCCAGCTATTCTTATCCGGGTACTGAAGCTTTCTTT. Translated: CASYSYPGTEAFF.

The V gene is TRBV5-1, the J gene TRBJ1-2; tentative D call: TRBD1 (5 bases). Germline CDR1 is SGHRS and CDR2 is YFSETQ. Trimming shortened V by 0 bases and J by 8 bases, and 14 bases separated the two germline ends. The CDR3 has 14 amino acids. In DNA form, the CDR3 reads TGCGCCAGCAGCTTGGCCGTGGGGCCGGTCGGCTACACCTTC. It encodes CASSLAVGPVGYTF. The whole variable domain, filled in from reference TRBV5-1 and TRBJ1-2, reads KAGVTQTPRYLIKTRGQQVTLSCSPISGHRSVSWYQQTPGQGLQFLFEYFSETQRNKGNFPGRFSGRQFSNSRSEMNVSTLELGDSALYLCASSLAVGPVGYTFGSGTRLTVV.

This chain links TRBV6-4 with TRBJ2-3; TRBD2 agrees at 9 bases. CDR3 length: 17 amino acids. Trimming cost V 3 bases and J 4 bases; bases outside gene matches: 11. CDR1 is MRHNA, CDR2 SNTAGT, per germline. CDR3 in amino acids: CASSEVVAGVRPDTQYF. CDR3 nucleotide sequence: TGTGCCAGCAGTGAGGTGGTAGCGGGAGTTAGGCCAGATACGCAGTATTTT.

For the CDR3, the DNA is TGTGCCAGCAGCTTAGAGACAGGGGGAAAAACTGAAGCTTTCTTT. It encodes CASSLETGGKTEAFF. The rearrangement links TRBV7-9 to TRBJ1-1; TRBD1 aligns across 9 bases. The length of the CDR3 is 15 residues. Germline V gene data show CDR1 as SEHNR and CDR2 as FQNEAQ (reference sequence). The J segment lost 5 bases and the V segment lost 1 base, leaving 5 bases of the junction unmatched.

This clone was recorded a few times. This chain joins TRBV30 and TRBJ1-1; 11 bases match TRBD1. CDR1 and CDR2 (germline): GTSNPN, SVGIG (reference sequence). V shed 5 bases and J 5 bases; nucleotides not matched to a gene: 4. The CDR3 spans 13 residues. The CDR3, as DNA: TGTGCCTGGGGGGGACAGGGGGAAACTGAAGCTTTCTTT. Protein product: CAWGGQGETEAFF.

This sequence joins TRBV7-3 and TRBJ2-7, with 9 bases fitting TRBD1. Germline V lookup: CDR1 SGHTA, CDR2 FQGTGA. The CDR3 contains 14 residues. The V and J ends lost 5 bases and 5 bases, in that order; junction bases with no gene match: 7. CDR3 nucleotides: TGTGCCAGCAGCCGAAAACAGGGGGCCCACGAGCAGTACTTC. Amino acids: CASSRKQGAHEQYF.

V is TRBV9 and J is TRBJ2-7; TRBD1 aligns across 10 bases. In germline, CDR1 is SGDLS, CDR2 YYNGEE. The CDR3 is 16 amino acids. The J segment lost 6 bases and the V segment lost 5 bases, leaving 14 bases of the junction unmatched. In DNA, the CDR3 is TGTGCCAGCAGTAACGTAGTGGGACAGGGGCTTCGCGAGCAGTACTTC. Protein product: CASSNVVGQGLREQYF.

The rearrangement links TRBV5-4 to TRBJ2-3; 14 bases are a match to TRBD2. CDR3 length: 17 residues. After removal of 4 bases from V and 1 base from J, the junction contained 5 bases not matched to a gene. The germline CDR1 and CDR2 sequences are SGHNT and YYREEE (reference sequence). The chain's CDR3 is CASSPGGLAGGTDTQYF. In DNA, the CDR3 is TGTGCCAGCAGCCCCGGGGGACTAGCGGGAGGCACAGATACGCAGTATTTT. The full variable domain, its missing parts supplied by reference TRBV5-4 and TRBJ2-3, is ETGVTQSPTHLIKTRGQQVTLRCSSQSGHNTVSWYQQALGQGPQFIFQYYREEENGRGNFPPRFSGLQFPNYSSELNVNALELDDSALYLCASSPGGLAGGTDTQYFGPGTRLTVL.

This clone was counted a single time. The chain is built from TRBV7-8 and TRBJ2-7, with a tentative D call TRBD1 (6 bases). V lost 5 bases to trimming and J lost 5 bases, with 10 bases between them. The CDR3 covers 12 residues. Germline V gene data show CDR1 as SGHVS and CDR2 as FQNEAQ. Written as DNA, the CDR3 is TGTGCCAGCAGCAGGACAGTGAACGAGCAGTACTTC. It specifies CASSRTVNEQYF.

The CDR3 reads CASSFSADDNQPQHF. CDR3 bases: TGTGCCAGCAGCTTTTCAGCGGACGACAATCAGCCCCAGCATTTT. The V and J genes are TRBV7-9 and TRBJ1-5; no definite D call. The V end was cut by 3 bases, the J end by 3 bases, with 12 bases between. The germline gives CDR1 SEHNR, CDR2 FQNEAQ (reference sequence). This CDR3 spans 15 amino acids.

The chain is built from TRBV30 and TRBJ1-5, with 10 bases fitting TRBD1. CDR3 length: 15 residues. The ends lost 0 bases at V and 5 bases at J; junction bases unmatched: 4. Per germline, CDR1 GTSNPN and CDR2 SVGIG (reference sequence). The CDR3 sequence: CAWSVTGGGYQPQHF. In DNA, the CDR3 is TGTGCCTGGAGTGTGACAGGGGGCGGGTATCAGCCCCAGCATTTT.

In its sample, this clone was seen once. V and J are TRBV5-1 and TRBJ2-2, with D unresolved. V gave up 3 bases and J gave up 7 bases, with 19 bases separating them. CDR3 size: 16 residues. Germline CDR1 reads SGHRS; CDR2 reads YFSETQ. For the CDR3, the DNA is TGCGCCAGCAGCTCTCTAGTCCATCGGACGGGCGGGGAGCTGTTTTTT. It is translated as CASSSLVHRTGGELFF.

The chain uses TRBV5-1 and TRBJ1-1; TRBD1 is a possible D gene (6 bases). This CDR3 region has 14 residues. The germline V gene has CDR1 SGHRS and CDR2 YFSETQ. Trimming removed 3 bases at V and 3 bases at J, with 12 bases between. CDR3 in DNA: TGCGCCAGCAGCTCGATTCCAGGGGACACTGAAGCTTTCTTT. Translated, it gives CASSSIPGDTEAFF.

This chain connects TRBV5-1 to TRBJ1-4; D is unresolved. The germline gives CDR1 SGHRS, CDR2 YFSETQ. CDR3 length: 14 residues. V shed 5 bases and J shed 0 bases, with 8 bases lying between them. CDR3: CASRFTATNEKLFF. The DNA of the CDR3 is TGCGCCAGCAGGTTTACTGCAACTAATGAAAAACTGTTTTTT.

V is TRBV10-3 and J is TRBJ2-5; weak D call: TRBD2 (6 bases). In germline, CDR1 is ENHRY, CDR2 SYGVKD. V lost 0 bases and J 5 bases, leaving 13 bases between the germline ends. CDR3 length: 15 amino acids. This chain's CDR3 is CAISESAGRWETQYF. The DNA for the CDR3 is TGTGCCATCAGTGAGTCTGCGGGGCGGTGGGAGACCCAGTACTTC.

J is TRBJ2-7 and V is TRBV10-3; TRBD1 aligns across 7 bases. The CDR3 contains 14 residues. The germline gives CDR1 ENHRY, CDR2 SYGVKD. V shed 7 bases and J 2 bases; nucleotides not matched to a gene: 8. The CDR3 loop is CAITPGQTTYEQYF. The CDR3 DNA reads TGTGCCATCACCCCGGGACAGACTACCTACGAGCAGTACTTC.